What follows is one TCR beta chain and its context. The sample originates from a study of radiotherapy plus CTLA-4 blockade in lung cancer. CDR3 length: 15 residues. The J segment lost 6 bases and the V segment lost 7 bases, leaving 10 bases of the junction unmatched. CDR1 is MNHNS and CDR2 is SASEGT in the germline V gene. Clones were sequenced by immunoSEQ multiplex PCR, and TCRdb holds only the in-frame ones, with some missing. The profile covers about 45,000 clones, with 55% to 80% appearing a single time and 3.5% taken by the ten largest. Specimen: peripheral blood, collected from a patient treated with radiotherapy plus ipilimumab. The chain joins TRBV6-1 to TRBJ1-1; TRBD1 matches at 11 bases. The clonotype comes from a human donor with non-small cell lung cancer who had a complete response to radiotherapy plus ipilimumab. In DNA form, the CDR3 reads TGTGCCAGCAAGATGGGGACAGGGGGTCGGGCTGAAGCTTTCTTT. Translation gives CASKMGTGGRAEAFF.